The 28 T cell receptor beta chains given below trace back to one sample, sequenced in a study of post-analysis software for immune sequencing data. The study's findings and limits: Patients carried roughly five TRBV segments more frequently than controls did, and TRBV5-6, TRBV5-1 and TRBV20-1 were among them.

Unique molecular identifiers featured in each of the TCR beta cDNA libraries. Via MiXCR, TCRdb re-called the PCR reads, giving one row per CDR3 protein. Of some 700,000 distinct CDR3 sequences listed, 59% were seen once; the top ten hold around 11%. No antigen has been assigned to these receptors. The sample comprised blood. Receptors originate from a girl under 10 years old with multiple sclerosis.

Turning to this clonotype: An end of the junction differs from the germline gene, which may be a read error. The genes are TRBV6-1 and TRBJ2-2; no clear D gene. CDR3 length: 14 residues. Germline values: CDR1 MNHNS, CDR2 SASEGT. This chain's CDR3 is CASSEASFPGELFF. CDR3 DNA sequence: TGTGCCAGCAGTGAGGCCTCGTTCCCCGGAGAGCTGTTTTTT.

The V gene is TRBV7-2, the J gene TRBJ2-6; 7 positions agree with TRBD2. V shed 6 bases, J shed 4 bases, and the junction held 18 bases outside the gene matches. The CDR3 has 19 amino acids. The germline gives CDR1 SGHTA, CDR2 FQGNSA. The CDR3: CASSLGVGEGYGGANVLTF. The CDR3 DNA is TGTGCCAGCAGTCTGGGCGTCGGGGAGGGATATGGAGGGGCCAACGTCCTGACTTTC.

The chain is built from TRBV11-2 and TRBJ2-7; D possibly corresponds to TRBD1 (7 bases). The DNA end is a closer match to TRBJ2-5, so the J assignment may be wrong. Germline assignment: CDR1 SGHAT and CDR2 FQNNGV. CDR3 length equals 15 residues. CDR3 in amino acids: CASSSPAQGGETQYF. The CDR3 DNA reads as TGTGCCAGCAGCTCCCCTGCCCAGGGGGGAGAGACCCAGTACTTC.

The sample holds a few counts of this clonotype. The V call is TRBV10-2, the J call TRBJ2-7; tentative D call: TRBD2 (5 bases). The J call could be wrong; TRBJ2-5 is a better fit for the DNA end. Germline CDR1 reads WSHSY; CDR2 reads SAAADI. CDR3 length: 11 amino acids. DNA for the CDR3: TGCGCCGGCGGAGGTGTGGGGACCCAGTACTTC. It is translated as CAGGGVGTQYF.

This clonotype was found a few times. This chain uses TRBV10-3 with TRBJ2-5; D perhaps matches TRBD1 (5 bases). V was clipped by 0 bases and J by 1 base, with 6 bases between them. In germline, CDR1 is ENHRY, CDR2 SYGVKD. The CDR3 has 14 amino acids. The CDR3, as DNA: TGTGCCATCAGTGAGTCGGGGCGCCAAGAGACCCAGTACTTC. The encoded protein is CAISESGRQETQYF.

The chain links TRBV7-2 to TRBJ2-1, with 7 bases matching TRBD1. The CDR3 runs 15 residues. J was trimmed by 4 bases and V by 5 bases; bases with no gene match: 8. CDR1 and CDR2 from the germline V gene are SGHTA and FQGNSA. Written as DNA, the CDR3 is TGTGCCAGCAGCCGACTCGGGACAGCATACAATGAGCAGTTCTTC. Its translation: CASSRLGTAYNEQFF.

The DNA for the CDR3 is TGCGCCAGCAGCTTGGATCTCAACTCCTACGAGCAGTACTTC. The encoded protein is CASSLDLNSYEQYF. V gene TRBV5-1 combines with J gene TRBJ2-7, with unresolved D. CDR1 SGHRS and CDR2 YFSETQ come from the germline V gene. The CDR3 runs 14 residues. The V and J ends lost 0 bases and 0 bases respectively, with 7 bases between them.

This clonotype was recorded a few times. The chain has TRBV28 and TRBJ2-5; the D gene could be TRBD1 or TRBD2 (5 bases each). V dropped 5 bases and J dropped 7 bases, with 14 bases sitting between them. CDR1 and CDR2 (germline): MDHEN, SYDVKM. The CDR3 is made up of 13 amino acids. The CDR3 DNA sequence: TGTGCCAGCAGTGGAGGAGTGAGGGGGACCCAGTACTTC. Protein: CASSGGVRGTQYF.

The rearrangement joins TRBV10-2 to TRBJ2-3; possibly TRBD2 for D (5 bases). CDR3 length equals 14 residues. Looked up from germline, CDR1 is WSHSY and CDR2 is SAAADI. Trimming removed 1 base from V and 0 bases from J, with 5 bases in between. The chain's CDR3 is CASSEWTSTDTQYF. The CDR3 DNA sequence: TGCGCCAGCAGTGAGTGGACTAGCACAGATACGCAGTATTTT.

This clonotype was seen a few times. The chain uses TRBV12-3 or TRBV12-4 and TRBJ2-3; D not certain. With 2 bases removed from V and 6 bases from J, the gap between germline ends came to 12 bases. This CDR3 comprises 14 residues. The CDR3 sequence is CASSLRRDTDTQYF. DNA of the CDR3: TGTGCCAGCAGTTTAAGGAGAGACACTGATACGCAGTATTTT.

The chain recombines TRBV20-1 with TRBJ2-7, with 7 nucleotides matching TRBD2. Germline values: CDR1 DFQATT, CDR2 SNEGSKA (reference sequence). This CDR3 is 14 amino acids long. With V trimmed by 6 bases and J by 0 bases, 8 bases remained unmatched. The CDR3 sequence: CSAPLSGTSYEQYF. Written as DNA, the CDR3 is TGCAGTGCCCCCCTAAGCGGGACCTCCTACGAGCAGTACTTC.

This rearrangement joins TRBV13 to TRBJ1-2; 7 bases are a match to TRBD1. CDR3 length: 18 residues. After removal of 0 bases from V and 2 bases from J, the junction contained 12 bases not matched to a gene. Germline assignment: CDR1 PRHDT and CDR2 FYEKMQ (reference sequence). The CDR3 region is CASSLGGEAGGINYGYTF. CDR3 sequence (DNA): TGTGCCAGCAGCTTAGGAGGGGAGGCAGGGGGAATCAACTATGGCTACACCTTC.

This rearrangement joins TRBV28 to TRBJ2-7; TRBD2 might be the D (5 bases). V was pared by 2 bases and J by 6 bases, with 11 bases between. CDR1 and CDR2 from the germline V gene are MDHEN and SYDVKM. The CDR3 covers 13 residues. CDR3 DNA: TGTGCCAGCAGTTTAGACGGGGTTATCGAGCAGTACTTC. It translates to CASSLDGVIEQYF. Combining the CDR3 with reference TRBV28 and TRBJ2-7 gives the whole variable domain DVKVTQSSRYLVKRTGEKVFLECVQDMDHENMFWYRQDPGLGLRLIYFSYDVKMKEKGDIPEGYSVSREKKERFSLILESASTNQTSMYLCASSLDGVIEQYFGPGTRLTVT.

The chain has TRBV5-1 and TRBJ2-1; 7 positions match TRBD2. J gave up 9 bases and V 4 bases, and 16 bases lay outside the gene matches. In germline, CDR1 is SGHRS, CDR2 YFSETQ. This CDR3 comprises 16 residues. In DNA, the CDR3 is TGCGCCAGCAGCATTGGACGAGCGGGATGGGGCGGTGAGCAGTTCTTC. It specifies CASSIGRAGWGGEQFF. Complete variable domain (other parts from reference TRBV5-1 and TRBJ2-1): KAGVTQTPRYLIKTRGQQVTLSCSPISGHRSVSWYQQTPGQGLQFLFEYFSETQRNKGNFPGRFSGRQFSNSRSEMNVSTLELGDSALYLCASSIGRAGWGGEQFFGPGTRLTVL.

The V call is TRBV29-1, the J call TRBJ2-3; D perhaps matches TRBD1 (5 bases). Trimming left V 1 base short and J 14 bases short, with 10 bases between. CDR3 length equals 10 residues. Germline V gene sequence: CDR1 SQVTM, CDR2 ANQGSEA. CDR3 in DNA: TGCAGCGTTGAAGCTGGGGCAGCGTATTTT. This gives the protein CSVEAGAAYF.

Only a few counts were recorded for this clonotype. The chain couples TRBV29-1 to TRBJ1-1; TRBD1 aligns across 10 bases. The V gene's germline CDR1 is SQVTM and CDR2 ANQGSEA. The CDR3 totals 15 residues. V lost 6 bases, J lost 0 bases, and 7 bases stayed unmatched. The CDR3 reads CSVDRGQGMNTEAFF. CDR3 sequence (DNA): TGCAGCGTAGACAGGGGGCAAGGTATGAACACTGAAGCTTTCTTT.

The chain uses TRBV7-6 and TRBJ2-1; 9 bases line up with TRBD2. Germline V gene data show CDR1 as SGHVS and CDR2 as FNYEAQ. The CDR3 is made up of 16 amino acids. Unmatched junction bases numbered 13, after V lost 5 bases and J lost 8 bases. The CDR3 is CASSRRGAGGQHEQFF. CDR3 nucleotide sequence: TGTGCCAGCAGCCGACGGGGGGCGGGGGGGCAGCATGAGCAGTTCTTC. Together with reference TRBV7-6 and TRBJ2-1, the CDR3 gives the full variable domain: GAGVSQSPRYKVTKRGQDVALRCDPISGHVSLYWYRQALGQGPEFLTYFNYEAQQDKSGLPNDRFSAERPEGSISTLTIQRTEQRDSAMYRCASSRRGAGGQHEQFFGPGTRLTVL.

The sample holds a few counts of this clonotype. The rearrangement links TRBV29-1 to TRBJ2-4; D is unresolved. CDR1 is SQVTM and CDR2 is ANQGSEA in the germline V gene. The CDR3 covers 13 residues. The V end was cut by 7 bases, the J end by 0 bases, with 10 bases between. CDR3 loop: CSAYSPAKNIQYF. The CDR3 DNA sequence: TGCAGCGCGTATTCCCCAGCCAAAAACATTCAGTACTTC. Using reference TRBV29-1 and TRBJ2-4 for the parts outside the CDR3, the full variable domain is SAVISQKPSRDICQRGTSLTIQCQVDSQVTMMFWYRQQPGQSLTLIATANQGSEATYESGFVIDKFPISRPNLTFSTLTVSNMSPEDSSIYLCSAYSPAKNIQYFGAGTRLSVL.

The chain recombines TRBV24-1 with TRBJ1-2; 10 bases agree with TRBD1. This CDR3 spans 13 amino acids. The V and J ends lost 7 bases and 5 bases, in that order; junction bases with no gene match: 3. Germline V gives CDR1 KGHDR, CDR2 SFDVKD. Here the CDR3 reads CATSPGQGYGYTF. The CDR3 DNA reads as TGTGCCACCAGCCCGGGACAGGGGTATGGCTACACCTTC.

This chain links TRBV5-1 with TRBJ1-1; 9 positions agree with TRBD1. V was clipped by 4 bases and J by 3 bases; unmatched bases: 4. The CDR3 is made up of 14 amino acids. In germline, CDR1 is SGHRS, CDR2 YFSETQ. The CDR3 protein is CASSQGTGHTEAFF. CDR3 sequence (DNA): TGCGCCAGCAGCCAAGGGACAGGGCACACTGAAGCTTTCTTT.

V gene TRBV10-1 combines with J gene TRBJ2-4, with TRBD1 identical over 11 bases. The J call may be mistaken, given a closer DNA end match to TRBJ2-7. CDR1 is WNHNN and CDR2 is SYGVQD in the germline V gene (reference sequence). The CDR3 loop spans 16 amino acids. The CDR3 DNA is TGCGCCAACCTTTACCGGACAGGGGGCAGGACCTACGAGCAGTACTTC. The encoded protein is CANLYRTGGRTYEQYF.

The chain is built from TRBV5-1 and TRBJ1-2, with D possibly matching TRBD1 (5 bases). The CDR3 is 14 amino acids. Trimming cost V 3 bases and J 4 bases, with 13 bases left between them. Germline V gene data show CDR1 as SGHRS and CDR2 as YFSETQ. CDR3 bases: TGCGCCAGCAGCTCTGTTGCAGGGCTCTATGGCTACACCTTC. Its translation: CASSSVAGLYGYTF. Together with reference TRBV5-1 and TRBJ1-2, the CDR3 gives the full variable domain: KAGVTQTPRYLIKTRGQQVTLSCSPISGHRSVSWYQQTPGQGLQFLFEYFSETQRNKGNFPGRFSGRQFSNSRSEMNVSTLELGDSALYLCASSSVAGLYGYTFGSGTRLTVV.

In this sample, this clonotype turned up a few times. CDR3 residues: CASSLRTGTYEQYF. CDR3 coding DNA: TGCGCCAGCAGCCTACGGACAGGGACCTACGAGCAGTACTTC. The chain carries TRBV5-1 and TRBJ2-7; TRBD1 aligns across 8 bases. This CDR3 comprises 14 residues. Per germline, CDR1 SGHRS and CDR2 YFSETQ. The trim removed 4 bases at V and 2 bases at J, leaving 5 bases unmatched.

This chain uses TRBV6-6 with TRBJ2-4, with 12 bases identical to TRBD2. Germline values: CDR1 MNHNY, CDR2 SVGAGI (reference sequence). This CDR3 contains 13 residues. V gave up 8 bases and J gave up 12 bases; unmatched junction bases: 8. CDR3 nucleotide sequence: TGTGCCAGCGGGGGGCTAGCGGGAGGGACTCAGTACTTC. It yields the protein CASGGLAGGTQYF.

The J gene is TRBJ2-5, the V gene TRBV11-2; D not resolved. The germline gives CDR1 SGHAT, CDR2 FQNNGV. The germline V and J ends were trimmed by 0 bases and 3 bases, with 5 bases remaining between them. The CDR3 has 13 amino acids. Here the CDR3 reads CASSLDTKETQYF. DNA for the CDR3: TGTGCCAGCAGCTTAGATACAAAAGAGACCCAGTACTTC.

This chain joins TRBV6-1 and TRBJ2-5; 9 bases match TRBD2. This CDR3 has 13 residues. V gave up 3 bases and J gave up 4 bases; unmatched junction bases: 0. Germline V gene lookup returns CDR1 MNHNS and CDR2 SASEGT. CDR3 sequence: CASSDSGRETQYF. CDR3 bases: TGTGCCAGCAGTGATAGCGGGAGAGAGACCCAGTACTTC.

This chain joins TRBV4-1 and TRBJ2-5; D is undetermined. V lost 3 bases to trimming and J lost 2 bases, with 4 bases between them. The CDR3 extends over 12 amino acids. Germline CDR1 reads MGHRA; CDR2 reads YSYEKL. In nucleotides, the CDR3 is TGCGCCAGCAGCCATGTGCAAGAGACCCAGTACTTC. As protein: CASSHVQETQYF.

The CDR3 loop reads CASSLGRASGAAPETQYF. In nucleotides, the CDR3 is TGTGCCAGCAGCTTAGGAAGGGCCTCGGGGGCGGCCCCGGAGACCCAGTACTTC. This sequence joins TRBV7-2 and TRBJ2-5; D is perhaps TRBD1 or TRBD2 (6 bases each). This CDR3 spans 18 amino acids. Trimming removed 1 base at V and 5 bases at J, with 23 bases between. Germline CDR1 reads SGHTA; CDR2 reads FQGNSA.